The rows below give T cell receptor beta chains drawn from one sample of a study of T cell responses to AZD1222 COVID-19 vaccine. The protocol was immunoSEQ multiplex PCR, while the TCRdb copy is restricted to in-frame clones and leaves out a portion. The data hold approximately 60,000 clones, with roughly 80% observed a single time. The source was peripheral blood, collected on day 0 of AZD1222 vaccination. All receptors derive from an adult in good health. CDR3s include the opening cysteine and the closing phenylalanine or tryptophan. D genes are given only for firm matches. Only part of the rows carry a size: once, few, many, or a class if the clone is expanded.

J gene | D gene | V gene | clone size | CDR3 protein | CDR3 DNA
TRBJ1-2 | . | TRBV30 | . | CAWSVEGLWNYGYTF | TGTGCCTGGAGTGTAGAGGGGTTATGGAACTATGGCTACACCTTC
TRBJ1-1 | . | TRBV7-6 | . | CASSLGPDPNTEAFF | TGTGCCAGCAGCTTAGGTCCGGACCCCAACACTGAAGCTTTCTTT
TRBJ1-1 | TRBD1 | TRBV19 | few | CASSGQGTGTEAFF | TGTGCCAGTAGCGGACAGGGGACAGGGACTGAAGCTTTCTTT
TRBJ2-7 | TRBD1 | TRBV28 | . | CASSLPLTGSWEQYF | TGTGCCAGCAGTCTCCCCTTGACAGGGTCGTGGGAGCAGTACTTC
TRBJ2-5 | TRBD2 | TRBV28 | . | CASSLKRGTQYF | TGTGCCAGCAGTTTGAAGCGGGGGACCCAGTACTTC
TRBJ1-5 | . | TRBV11-3 | . | CASSLARGRAGVCQPQHF | TGTGCCAGCAGCTTAGCCCGGGGAAGAGCAGGGGTATGCCAGCCCCAGCATTTT
TRBJ1-2 | TRBD1 | TRBV6-6 | . | CATGQGILNYGYTF | TGTGCCACTGGACAGGGGATACTAAACTATGGCTACACCTTC
TRBJ2-1 | . | TRBV12-5 | . | CASGLVEGQFF | TGTGCTAGTGGTTTGGTCGAGGGGCAGTTCTTC
TRBJ1-3 | TRBD1 | TRBV5-1 | . | CASSDPGQGRNTIYF | TGCGCCAGCAGCGATCCGGGACAGGGGAGAAACACCATATATTTT
TRBJ2-7 | . | TRBV28 | . | CASSGTEAYEQYF | TGTGCCAGCAGTGGGACGGAGGCCTACGAGCAGTACTTC
TRBJ2-7 | TRBD2 | TRBV7-2 | . | CASSSAGGSSYEQYF | TGTGCCAGCAGCTCAGCGGGGGGCTCTTCCTACGAGCAGTACTTC
TRBJ1-2 | . | TRBV2 | . | CASTQGAAMSGYTF | TGTGCCAGCACTCAGGGAGCGGCCATGAGTGGCTACACCTTC
TRBJ2-7 | TRBD1 | TRBV6-2/TRBV6-3 | . | CASSYSSGTGFPYEQYF | TGTGCCAGCAGTTACTCGTCCGGGACAGGGTTCCCCTACGAGCAGTACTTC
TRBJ2-7 | TRBD1 | TRBV28 | . | CASSLGQQGPQWYF | TGTGCCAGCAGTTTAGGGCAACAGGGGCCCCAATGGTACTTC
TRBJ1-6 | . | TRBV12-3/TRBV12-4 | . | CASRTDSSSPLHF | TGTGCCAGCCGCACCGACTCGAGTTCACCCCTCCACTTT
TRBJ2-1 | . | TRBV5-6 | . | CASSIDAGYIYNEQFF | TGTGCCAGCAGCATAGACGCGGGCTATATCTACAATGAGCAGTTCTTC
TRBJ2-2 | TRBD1 | TRBV9 | once | CASTSPGTGVTGELFF | TGTGCCAGCACCTCACCCGGGACAGGGGTAACCGGGGAGCTGTTTTTT
TRBJ1-2 | TRBD1 | TRBV5-6 | . | CASSPDRDYGYTF | TGTGCCAGCAGCCCGGACAGGGACTATGGCTACACCTTC
TRBJ1-2 | . | TRBV4-3 | few | CASSQDGGRGYTF | TGCGCCAGCAGCCAAGACGGGGGGCGCGGCTACACCTTC
TRBJ1-5 | . | TRBV7-2 | . | CASSLVGVQPQHF | TGTGCCAGCAGCTTAGTGGGTGTCCAGCCCCAGCATTTT
TRBJ2-1 | . | TRBV7-2 | few | CASSLAGLAWGNEQFF | TGTGCCAGCAGCTTAGCGGGCCTAGCGTGGGGCAATGAGCAGTTCTTC
TRBJ1-5 | TRBD1 | TRBV18 | . | CASSPRGGLTQHF | TGTGCCAGCTCACCCCGAGGGGGCCTGACCCAGCATTTT
TRBJ1-2 | . | TRBV5-4 | . | CASSPDFYGYTF | TGTGCCAGCAGCCCGGACTTCTATGGCTACACCTTC
TRBJ2-5 | . | TRBV7-2 | . | CASSSPGRKTQYF | TGTGCCAGCAGCTCCCCCGGACGAAAGACCCAGTACTTC
TRBJ2-5 | . | TRBV2 | . | CASSRVYQETQYF | TGTGCCAGCAGTCGGGTGTACCAAGAGACCCAGTACTTC
TRBJ1-2 | TRBD1 | TRBV28 | . | CASSSHRTGGNYGYTF | TGTGCCAGCAGTTCCCATCGGACAGGGGGCAACTATGGCTACACCTTC
TRBJ2-5 | . | TRBV3-1/TRBV3-2 | few | CASSHREEETQYF | TGTGCCAGCAGCCATCGGGAAGAAGAGACCCAGTACTTC
TRBJ2-7 | . | TRBV7-3 | once | CASSLEVGREQYF | TGTGCCAGCAGCTTAGAGGTAGGGAGGGAGCAGTACTTC
TRBJ2-3 | TRBD2 | TRBV11-2 | . | CASAARRGTDTQYF | TGTGCCAGCGCCGCGAGGCGGGGGACAGATACGCAGTATTTT
TRBJ1-5 | . | TRBV4-2 | few | CASSQDSGSGNQPQHF | TGTGCCAGCAGCCAAGATTCGGGGAGTGGCAATCAGCCCCAGCATTTT
TRBJ1-6 | TRBD1 | TRBV7-9 | once | CASSSQGADSPLHF | TGTGCCAGCAGCTCACAGGGGGCGGATTCACCCCTCCACTTT
TRBJ1-4 | . | TRBV25-1 | . | CASSGGFLEKLFF | TGTGCCAGCAGTGGCGGGTTTCTCGAAAAACTGTTTTTT
TRBJ2-1 | . | TRBV12-3/TRBV12-4 | once | CASSPTVYNEQFF | TGTGCCAGCAGCCCGACAGTCTACAATGAGCAGTTCTTC
TRBJ2-2 | . | TRBV6-1 | . | CASSEQGRTGELFF | TGTGCCAGCAGTGAACAGGGGCGGACCGGGGAGCTGTTTTTT
TRBJ2-7 | TRBD2 | TRBV3-1/TRBV3-2 | . | CASSQVSGGHEQYF | TGTGCCAGCAGCCAAGTTAGCGGGGGCCACGAGCAGTACTTC
TRBJ1-1 | . | TRBV19 | . | CASSIVRGNTEAFF | TGTGCCAGTAGTATAGTCCGGGGGAACACTGAAGCTTTCTTT
TRBJ2-3 | TRBD2 | TRBV7-2 | . | CASSSPVAGGEDTQYF | TGTGCCAGCAGCTCCCCAGTAGCGGGGGGGGAAGATACGCAGTATTTT